The entry below describes one T cell receptor (beta chain). The target antigen is unknown. CDR3 size: 17 residues. Germline V gene data show CDR1 as SGDLS and CDR2 as YYNGEE. V lost 1 base and J 3 bases, leaving 16 bases between the germline ends. This sample was included in a study of Ad26.COV2.S vaccination and SARS-CoV-2 variants. The study, taken as a whole, reports: Considerable breadth of spike-specific CD8+ and CD4+ T cell responses has reportedly been documented following vaccination. Vaccine recipients had higher spike-specific TCR breadth than placebo recipients. Similar non-spike TCR breadth was observed in recipients of vaccine and of placebo. Analytic work on TCR breadth and depth might have understated the full extent of total T cell responses.

The protocol was immunoSEQ multiplex PCR, while the TCRdb copy is restricted to in-frame clones and leaves out a portion. The sample has hundreds of thousands of clones; around 90% are singletons. V gene TRBV9 combines with J gene TRBJ2-2, with D perhaps TRBD1 (6 bases). The starting material was peripheral blood, obtained after recovery from COVID-19. The sequence was collected from a human donor who had recovered from COVID-19. The CDR3 nucleotides read TGTGCCAGCAGCGTATTTGTCGGGGACACCGACACCGGGGAGCTGTTTTTT. This gives the protein CASSVFVGDTDTGELFF. Based on the CDR3 plus reference TRBV9 and TRBJ2-2, the full variable domain is DSGVTQTPKHLITATGQRVTLRCSPRSGDLSVYWYQQSLDQGLQFLIQYYNGEERAKGNILERFSAQQFPDLHSELNLSSLELGDSALYFCASSVFVGDTDTGELFFGEGSRLTVL.